Below, 3 T cell receptor beta chains from the same sample are listed, as sequenced in a study of T cell repertoires in cytomegalovirus infection (dated by TCRdb to the late 2010s). Their antigens remain unidentified. This specimen's treatment or condition label, interpreted: in vitro stimulation with specific CMV peptide epitopes to enrich CMV-specific T cells. The data were produced on an Illumina HiSeq 1500. TCRdb reworked the public reads: Q25 trimming with fastp, MiXCR clone assembly, productive beta chains retained. Each CDR3 protein appears once, grouped with its most common genes and DNA. This sample lists approximately 76,000 distinct CDR3 sequences; approximately 24% were detected once. The ten largest clones add up to 50% of the sample. Material: CD8+ T cells from cultured PBMCs, obtained from culture after CMV antigen stimulation. These TCRs come from a human donor in good health (CMV status not recorded). Some clones in this sample may be carry-over from other donors' samples.

This chain uses TRBV18 with TRBJ1-2; D call uncertain. This CDR3 has 17 residues. With 1 base removed from V and 4 bases from J, the gap between germline ends came to 19 bases. The germline V gene encodes CDR1 KGHSH and CDR2 LQKENI. The CDR3 protein is CASSPLKNLLALYGYTF. CDR3 DNA: TGTGCCAGCTCACCACTCAAGAATCTACTCGCCCTCTATGGCTACACCTTC.

This chain joins TRBV6-2 or TRBV6-3 and TRBJ1-1; 7 bases agree with TRBD1. This CDR3 has 16 amino acids. From germline, CDR1 is MNHEY and CDR2 SVGEGT. The ends lost 2 bases at V and 0 bases at J; junction bases unmatched: 6. The DNA for the CDR3 is TGTGCCAGCAGTTACCCTAGGACAGGAGTGAACACTGAAGCTTTCTTT. It specifies CASSYPRTGVNTEAFF.

The chain has TRBV11-3 and TRBJ1-2; D gene uncertain. This CDR3 has 12 residues. Between the trimmed V and J ends, which lost 0 bases and 8 bases, there was a span of 7 bases. In germline, CDR1 is SGHNT, CDR2 YENEEA. This CDR3 reads CASSLDSRGYTF. DNA of the CDR3: TGTGCCAGCAGCTTAGACAGCCGGGGCTACACCTTC.